Below are 5 T cell receptor beta chains sequenced from a single sample in a study of OX40 agonist ivuxolimab in advanced cancers. Libraries were prepared by immunoSEQ multiplex PCR; TCRdb keeps only in-frame clonotypes and omits some of them. The table includes almost 90,000 clones, 80% to 90% detected once. Sequencing used CD4+ or CD8+ T cells sorted from blood, obtained in a trial of the OX40 agonist ivuxolimab. Source of these receptors: an adult with an advanced solid tumor such as melanoma, head and neck, liver or kidney cancer.

The CDR3 region has the DNA TGTGCCAGTAGTATTGGGGACGGATTGAACACTGAAGCTTTCTTT. Translated, it gives CASSIGDGLNTEAFF. The J gene is TRBJ1-1, the V gene TRBV19; D might be TRBD1 (5 bases). Germline V gene lookup returns CDR1 LNHDA and CDR2 SQIVND (reference sequence). The CDR3 covers 15 residues. V was cut by 3 bases and J by 0 bases, with 11 bases left in between.

This clone turned up a few times. The chain has TRBV18 and TRBJ2-1; possible D gene TRBD2, 6 bases. The CDR3 extends over 15 amino acids. Trimming left V 0 bases short and J 12 bases short, with 18 bases between. Germline assignment: CDR1 KGHSH and CDR2 LQKENI. Here the CDR3 reads CASSPPSTRRDGQFF. As DNA, the CDR3 is TGTGCCAGCTCACCACCGTCCACCAGGAGGGATGGGCAGTTCTTC.

The chain recombines TRBV9 with TRBJ1-1; no reliable D call. This CDR3 region has 14 residues. Between the trimmed V and J ends, which lost 3 bases and 0 bases, there was a span of 9 bases. CDR1 is SGDLS and CDR2 is YYNGEE in the germline V gene. The CDR3 sequence: CASSGGLLNTEAFF. CDR3 sequence (DNA): TGTGCCAGCAGCGGCGGACTGTTGAACACTGAAGCTTTCTTT.

The chain uses TRBV7-2 and TRBJ2-7; a weak D match, TRBD2 (5 bases). V lost 3 bases and J lost 2, with 8 bases in between. The CDR3 totals 13 residues. CDR1 is SGHTA, CDR2 FQGNSA, per germline. Here the CDR3 reads CASSLTTTYEQYF. The DNA for the CDR3 is TGTGCCAGCAGCTTGACTACCACCTACGAGCAGTACTTC.

The CDR3 nucleotides are TGTGCCAGCAGAACCGGGACAGACAATGAGCAGTTCTTC. Translation: CASRTGTDNEQFF. The chain uses TRBV6-5 and TRBJ2-1; 7 bases match TRBD1. This CDR3 is built from 13 residues. Germline-derived CDR1 and CDR2 are MNHEY and SVGAGI. V shed 6 bases and J 5 bases; nucleotides not matched to a gene: 4.